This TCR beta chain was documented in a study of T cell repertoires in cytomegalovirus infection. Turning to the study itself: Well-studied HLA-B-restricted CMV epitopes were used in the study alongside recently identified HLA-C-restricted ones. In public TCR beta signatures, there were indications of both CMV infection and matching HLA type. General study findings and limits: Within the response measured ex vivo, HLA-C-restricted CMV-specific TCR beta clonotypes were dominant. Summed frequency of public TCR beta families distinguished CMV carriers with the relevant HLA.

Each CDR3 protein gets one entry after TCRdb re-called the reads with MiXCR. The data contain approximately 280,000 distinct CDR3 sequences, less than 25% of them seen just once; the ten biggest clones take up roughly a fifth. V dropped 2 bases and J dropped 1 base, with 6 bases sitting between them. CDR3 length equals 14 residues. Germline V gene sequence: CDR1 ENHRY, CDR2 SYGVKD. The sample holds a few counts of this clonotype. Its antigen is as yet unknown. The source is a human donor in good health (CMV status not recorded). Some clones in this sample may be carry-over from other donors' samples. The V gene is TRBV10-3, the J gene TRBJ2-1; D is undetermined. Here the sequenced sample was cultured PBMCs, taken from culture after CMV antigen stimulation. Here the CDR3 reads CAISERESYNEQFF. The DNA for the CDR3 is TGTGCCATCAGTGAGAGGGAATCCTACAATGAGCAGTTCTTC.